This is a list of T cell receptor beta chains from one sample in a study of CD4 T cells in relation to SARS-CoV-2 and coronaviruses. Some clones are missing from TCRdb's copy, which holds only in-frame ones; the method was immunoSEQ multiplex PCR. The sample includes roughly 30,000 clones, around 84% seen only once; the top ten take roughly 20%. Their specific antigens are unknown. The sequencing sample was made of CD4+ T cells from PBMCs, cultured in vitro. The receptors come from a human donor in good health. Each CDR3 is given with its conserved first and last residue. The D gene is left open where the match is weak. Clone size is shown for a subset of rows, as once, few, many or a class of expanded clone.

v_call	j_call	d_call	clone_size	cdr3_nt	cdr3_aa
TRBV2	TRBJ1-6	NA	NA	TGTGCCAGCAGGGGAAGTTTAGGGAATACAGGAACACCCCTCCACTTT	CASRGSLGNTGTPLHF
TRBV6-2/TRBV6-3	TRBJ2-1	NA	few	TGTGCCAGCAGTTATTCCGCTTGGTCTGAGCAGTTCTTC	CASSYSAWSEQFF
TRBV6-6	TRBJ2-4	NA	NA	TGTGCCAGCAGTACCCAGAAAAACATTCAGTACTTC	CASSTQKNIQYF
TRBV24-1	TRBJ1-1	NA	few	TGTGCCACCAGTGGGGGATTTGGGGGGCAGGCTTTCTTT	CATSGGFGGQAFF
TRBV9	TRBJ2-2	NA	NA	TGTGCCAGCAGCATAGGTTTGGGTCAGACGCACACCGGGGAGCTGTTTTTT	CASSIGLGQTHTGELFF
TRBV4-1	TRBJ2-5	TRBD1	NA	TGCGCCAGCAGCCTAACAGGGGACCGGGAGACCCAGTACTTC	CASSLTGDRETQYF
TRBV27	TRBJ1-5	NA	NA	TGTGCCAGCAGTCCATGGCAGGGGTTTAATCAGCCCCAGCATTTT	CASSPWQGFNQPQHF
TRBV28	TRBJ1-1	NA	NA	TGTGCCAGCAGTCGGTTCACTGAAGCTTTCTTT	CASSRFTEAFF
TRBV5-1	TRBJ2-3	NA	NA	TGCGCCAGCAGCTTGAATGAGGCGGGAAGCACAGATACGCAGTATTTT	CASSLNEAGSTDTQYF
TRBV2	TRBJ2-7	TRBD2	NA	TGTGCCAGCAGCGAACTAGCGGGGGGGTCCTACGAGCAGTACTTC	CASSELAGGSYEQYF
TRBV5-1	TRBJ2-7	TRBD2	NA	TGCGCCAGCAGCTTTGTGGCTAGCGGGGGCTCCTACGAGCAGTACTTC	CASSFVASGGSYEQYF
TRBV30	TRBJ1-2	NA	once	TGTGCCTGGAGTGGAGCCGGAGGCAGGTTTCGTGGCTACACCTTC	CAWSGAGGRFRGYTF
TRBV6-5	TRBJ1-3	NA	few	TGTGCCAGCATGACGGCCGGAAACACCATATATTTT	CASMTAGNTIYF
TRBV7-2	TRBJ2-7	NA	few	TGTGCCAGCAGCTTAGGTGGGACCTACGAGCAGTACTTC	CASSLGGTYEQYF
TRBV7-8	TRBJ2-1	NA	NA	TGTGCCAGCAGCTTAGGGGTGTCCTACAATGAGCAGTTCTTC	CASSLGVSYNEQFF
TRBV5-6	TRBJ2-1	TRBD2	NA	TGTGCCAGCAGCAACCCGGTACTAGCGGGAGGAATATCCTACAATGAGCAGTTCTTC	CASSNPVLAGGISYNEQFF
TRBV11-3	TRBJ2-7	NA	once	TGTGCCAGCAGCCCAGGGTTGGACAGAGACTACGAGCAGTACTTC	CASSPGLDRDYEQYF
TRBV7-8	TRBJ1-2	NA	NA	TGTGCCAGCAGCTTACAATCCTCCAACGGGCCCTTCAGCTATGGCTACACCTTC	CASSLQSSNGPFSYGYTF
TRBV11-2	TRBJ1-2	TRBD1	NA	TGTGCCAGCAGCTTTCCGACAGGGGGCCGAAACTATGGCTACACCTTC	CASSFPTGGRNYGYTF
TRBV11-3	TRBJ2-3	TRBD2	NA	TGTGCCAGCAGCTTGGGCACTAGCGGAGTTGGCACAGATACGCAGTATTTT	CASSLGTSGVGTDTQYF
TRBV6-5	TRBJ2-3	TRBD2	NA	TGTGCCATCAGGGTGGGCGGGAGACCATATACGCAGTATTTT	CAIRVGGRPYTQYF
TRBV6-5	TRBJ1-2	TRBD1	NA	TGTGCCAGCACCTCCGGGACAGGGAATAACTATGGCTACACCTTC	CASTSGTGNNYGYTF
TRBV18	TRBJ2-7	NA	once	TGTGCCAGCTCACCTCTAGCGGGACAGGGAACAGGGGAGCAGTACTTC	CASSPLAGQGTGEQYF
TRBV18	TRBJ1-2	TRBD1	NA	TGTGCCAGCTCACCGATGCGACAGGGCGGGCTTAACTATGGCTACACCTTC	CASSPMRQGGLNYGYTF
TRBV7-9	TRBJ1-1	NA	NA	TGTGCCAGCAGCATACAACAGGCGAACACTGAAGCTTTCTTT	CASSIQQANTEAFF
TRBV9	TRBJ2-1	NA	NA	TGTGCCAGCAGCGCTAATCCTCCACTTTCGGGAGAAGGAAATGAGCAGTTCTTC	CASSANPPLSGEGNEQFF
TRBV16	TRBJ1-5	NA	few	TGTGCCAGCAGCCAATGGCGGGTGACAGCTAGCAATCAGCCCCAGCATTTT	CASSQWRVTASNQPQHF
TRBV12-3/TRBV12-4	TRBJ2-4	NA	NA	TGTGCCAGCGGGGTAGCCAAAAACATTCAGTACTTC	CASGVAKNIQYF
TRBV28	TRBJ2-7	NA	few	TGTGCCAGCAGGACCCAAGGTGGAGTCGACGAGCAGTACTTC	CASRTQGGVDEQYF
TRBV18	TRBJ2-7	NA	NA	TGTGCCAGCTCACCACGGTTTACGGACGAGCAGTACTTC	CASSPRFTDEQYF
TRBV3-1/TRBV3-2	TRBJ2-3	TRBD2	NA	TGTGCCAGCAGCTCAGAGCCGTTAGCGGGAGGCACAGATACGCAGTATTTT	CASSSEPLAGGTDTQYF
TRBV11-2	TRBJ2-3	TRBD2	NA	TGTGCCAGCAGGTTACTAGCGGGGGGCTATAGAAACACAGATACGCAGTATTTT	CASRLLAGGYRNTDTQYF
TRBV6-1	TRBJ1-5	NA	NA	TGTGCCAGCAGTGAAGCAACAGCACCAAATCAGCCCCAGCATTTT	CASSEATAPNQPQHF
TRBV9	TRBJ1-4	NA	NA	TGTGCCAGCAGCGCTGGGGCGGCTAATGAAAAACTGTTTTTT	CASSAGAANEKLFF
TRBV9	TRBJ2-7	TRBD1	NA	TGTGCCAGCAGCGTAGGGCCCGACAGGGGGTCCGAGCAGTACTTC	CASSVGPDRGSEQYF
TRBV28	TRBJ2-7	NA	NA	TGTGCCAGCAGTTTGGACTACGAGCAGTACTTC	CASSLDYEQYF
TRBV7-3	TRBJ2-5	TRBD2	NA	TGTGCCAGCAGCATGGGACTAGCGGGACTCCAAGAGACCCAGTACTTC	CASSMGLAGLQETQYF
TRBV27	TRBJ2-7	NA	NA	TGTGCCAGCAGCTTCGGACCGGGGCACACTTACGAGCAGTACTTC	CASSFGPGHTYEQYF
TRBV2	TRBJ2-3	TRBD2	NA	TGTGCCAGCAGTGGGGGACTAGTGAGGACAGATACGCAGTATTTT	CASSGGLVRTDTQYF
TRBV5-1	TRBJ2-2	NA	NA	TGCGCCAGCAGCTTGGCGGGGGGCGCCGGGGAGCTGTTTTTT	CASSLAGGAGELFF
TRBV19	TRBJ1-1	NA	NA	TGTGCCAGTAGTGTCCAGGGACAGAACACTGAAGCTTTCTTT	CASSVQGQNTEAFF
TRBV4-3	TRBJ2-5	TRBD2	NA	TGCGCCAGCAGCCTTACTAGCGGGGGGCTGGGGGAGACCCAGTACTTC	CASSLTSGGLGETQYF
TRBV24-1	TRBJ2-7	NA	NA	TGTGCCACCAGTGACTCTCGGACGGCGGGCGAGCAGTACTTC	CATSDSRTAGEQYF
TRBV7-2	TRBJ2-5	NA	NA	TGTGCCAGCAGCTTAGCTTTGGGGTTCCAAGAGACCCAGTACTTC	CASSLALGFQETQYF
TRBV2	TRBJ2-7	TRBD1	once	TGTGCCAGCCAGACAGGGGCCTCCTACGAGCAGTACTTC	CASQTGASYEQYF
TRBV27	TRBJ2-3	TRBD2	NA	TGTGCCAGCAGTACGGCTAGTTTACTAGCGGGGAATACGCAGTATTTT	CASSTASLLAGNTQYF
TRBV11-1	TRBJ2-3	TRBD1	NA	TGTGCCAGCAGCATCGACAGGGGCACAGATACGCAGTATTTT	CASSIDRGTDTQYF
TRBV6-2/TRBV6-3	TRBJ2-7	TRBD2	NA	TGTGCCAGCAGTCGGGACTATGTGGGGCAGTACTTC	CASSRDYVGQYF
TRBV7-2	TRBJ1-1	NA	once	TGTGCCAGCAGCTTACAACAGAACACTGAAGCTTTCTTT	CASSLQQNTEAFF
TRBV9	TRBJ2-5	TRBD2	NA	TGTGCCAGCAGCGTAGGACTAGCGGGGGGAAAAGAGACCCAGTACTTC	CASSVGLAGGKETQYF
TRBV3-1/TRBV3-2	TRBJ2-1	NA	NA	TGTGCCAGCAGCCAAGACCAGGGGACCTACAATGAGCAGTTCTTC	CASSQDQGTYNEQFF
TRBV19	TRBJ1-5	NA	NA	TGTGCCAGTAGTATAGGGCGTGGAACAGGGCAAAGGAATCAGCCCCAGCATTTT	CASSIGRGTGQRNQPQHF
TRBV18	TRBJ2-7	NA	NA	TGTGCCAGCTCACCACGGGCAGGCGAGCAGTACTTC	CASSPRAGEQYF
TRBV19	TRBJ1-5	TRBD1	NA	TGTGCCAAAGTGGAGACAGGGGGCGGGGGGGCCCAGCATTTT	CAKVETGGGGAQHF
TRBV5-4	TRBJ2-1	NA	NA	TGTGCCAGCAGCCGCGATTCTGGAGGGCCCGATGAGCAGTTCTTC	CASSRDSGGPDEQFF
TRBV7-7	TRBJ2-3	NA	NA	TGTGCTAGCAGCTTAGGCAACTCAGATACGCAGTATTTT	CASSLGNSDTQYF
TRBV7-2	TRBJ2-6	TRBD1	NA	TGTGCCAGCAGCCAACAGGGGGCTCTTGCTGGGGCCAACGTCCTGACTTTC	CASSQQGALAGANVLTF